These 14 T cell receptor beta chains share one sample of origin, sequenced in a study. TCRdb passed the RT-PCR reads through MiXCR, listing each CDR3 protein once. In the table there are 650,000 to 800,000 distinct CDR3 sequences, over 12% of which are singletons. Specimen: memory CD4+ T cells from blood. The receptors come from a female donor in good health, serving as a healthy control.

CDR3 DNA: TGTGCCAGCAGCATGGATACAGGGGGCCAGCCCCAGCATTTT. Protein product: CASSMDTGGQPQHF. The genes are TRBV11-2 and TRBJ1-5; TRBD1 aligns across 9 bases. Germline values: CDR1 SGHAT, CDR2 FQNNGV. The length of the CDR3 is 14 residues. J lost 7 bases, V lost 5 bases, and 6 bases had no gene match.

CDR3: CASSQAGYPPAPNTEAFF. The CDR3 DNA sequence: TGCGCCAGCAGCCAAGCCGGATATCCTCCAGCGCCGAACACTGAAGCTTTCTTT. The chain has TRBV4-3 and TRBJ1-1; no definite D call. Looked up from germline, CDR1 is LGHNA and CDR2 is YSLEER. The CDR3 sequence is 18 residues long. V lost 1 base and J lost 1, with 19 bases in between.

This clonotype was recorded at least ten times. The CDR3 sequence: CSAKTDTQYF. As DNA, the CDR3 is TGCAGCGCGAAGACAGATACGCAGTATTTT. This sequence joins TRBV29-1 and TRBJ2-3; no clear D. Germline V gene data show CDR1 as SQVTM and CDR2 as ANQGSEA. This CDR3 is built from 10 residues. V dropped 7 bases and J dropped 3 bases, with 5 bases sitting between them.

This clonotype was seen only a few times. V usage is TRBV30 and J usage is TRBJ2-1; D not certain. CDR1 and CDR2 (germline): GTSNPN, SVGIG (reference sequence). The CDR3 loop spans 13 amino acids. V lost 1 base and J lost 0, with 4 bases in between. The chain's CDR3 is CAWSESSYNEQFF. CDR3 nucleotides: TGTGCCTGGAGTGAGAGCTCCTACAATGAGCAGTTCTTC. Based on the CDR3 plus reference TRBV30 and TRBJ2-1, the full variable domain is SQTIHQWPATLVQPVGSPLSLECTVEGTSNPNLYWYRQAAGRGLQLLFYSVGIGQISSEVPQNLSASRPQDRQFILSSKKLLLSDSGFYLCAWSESSYNEQFFGPGTRLTVL.

The rearrangement uses TRBV6-2 or TRBV6-3 and TRBJ2-4; the D is unclear. Germline loops: CDR1 MNHEY, CDR2 SVGEGT. The CDR3 is made up of 16 amino acids. The V gene lost 0 bases and the J gene lost 3 bases, with 12 bases spanning the gap. CDR3 amino acids: CASSYSSEEHKNIQYF. The CDR3 nucleotides are TGTGCCAGCAGTTACTCGAGTGAGGAGCACAAAAACATTCAGTACTTC.

This clonotype turned up a few times. The V gene is TRBV12-3 or TRBV12-4, the J gene TRBJ2-2; 7 nucleotides align to TRBD1. The V gene end was trimmed by 6 bases and the J gene end by 2 bases; junction bases not matched to a gene: 6. This CDR3 has 15 amino acids. The CDR3 bases are TGTGCCAGCAGCTACCGGGACAGTAACACCGGGGAGCTGTTTTTT. Encoded protein: CASSYRDSNTGELFF.

CDR3 in amino acids: CASTTGTSGEGYEQYF. In nucleotides, the CDR3 is TGTGCCAGCACAACCGGGACTAGCGGGGAGGGGTACGAGCAGTACTTC. The chain combines TRBV12-3 or TRBV12-4 with TRBJ2-7; 13 bases fit TRBD2. J lost 4 bases, V lost 7 bases, and 10 bases had no gene match. CDR3 size: 16 residues.

V and J are TRBV9 and TRBJ2-7; possibly TRBD2 for D (6 bases). The V gene lost 3 bases and the J gene lost 2 bases, with 15 bases spanning the gap. Germline lookup yields CDR1 SGDLS and CDR2 YYNGEE. The CDR3 loop spans 15 amino acids. The CDR3 region has the DNA TGTGCCAGCAGCGAGGGAGGCAATGGGGCCTACGAGCAGTACTTC. This sequence encodes CASSEGGNGAYEQYF.

V and J are TRBV6-5 and TRBJ2-7; 7 nucleotides line up with TRBD1. Germline loops: CDR1 MNHEY, CDR2 SVGAGI. This CDR3 has 15 amino acids. Trimming cost V 7 bases and J 4 bases; bases outside gene matches: 13. CDR3: CASTKNPGGAYEQYF. CDR3 bases: TGTGCCAGCACCAAAAATCCAGGGGGAGCTTACGAGCAGTACTTC.

In this sample, this clonotype turned up many times. The gene calls are TRBV7-2 and TRBJ2-1; TRBD2 aligns across 11 bases. CDR3 length: 17 amino acids. Per the germline V gene, CDR1 is SGHTA and CDR2 is FQGNSA. V was pared by 4 bases and J by 7 bases, with 12 bases of the junction left unmatched. CDR3 region: CASSYRAASGRPNEQFF. The CDR3 bases are TGTGCCAGCAGCTACAGGGCGGCTAGCGGGAGGCCTAATGAGCAGTTCTTC.

This clonotype was recorded at least ten times. The chain joins TRBV29-1 to TRBJ2-7; possible D gene TRBD2, 6 bases. V lost 2 bases and J 3 bases, leaving 8 bases between the germline ends. In germline, CDR1 is SQVTM, CDR2 ANQGSEA. The CDR3 consists of 12 residues. CDR3 amino acids: CSVELANYEQYF. The DNA for the CDR3 is TGCAGCGTTGAACTAGCGAACTACGAGCAGTACTTC.

This clonotype was found a few times. The J gene is TRBJ1-1, the V gene TRBV6-6; D not resolved. CDR1 is MNHNY, CDR2 SVGAGI, per germline (reference sequence). Trimming took off 5 bases at V and 4 bases at J, with 11 bases between the two ends. CDR3 length equals 13 residues. The CDR3 nucleotides read TGTGCCAGCAGTGTCCGGGCGGGCACTGAAGCTTTCTTT. Translating gives CASSVRAGTEAFF.

This clonotype was observed at least ten times. V gene TRBV5-1 combines with J gene TRBJ2-5; D gene uncertain. This CDR3 comprises 14 residues. Trimming removed 3 bases from V and 5 bases from J, with 14 bases in between. Germline V gene data show CDR1 as SGHRS and CDR2 as YFSETQ. CDR3 DNA sequence: TGCGCCAGCAGCTCAGCCCTAGGAAGGGAGACCCAGTACTTC. This encodes CASSSALGRETQYF.

Many counts were recorded for this clonotype. The chain carries TRBV7-2 and TRBJ2-2, with unresolved D. Germline assignment: CDR1 SGHTA and CDR2 FQGNSA. The ends were cut back, 5 bases at V and 1 base at J, with 8 bases in the middle. This CDR3 contains 14 residues. The CDR3 loop reads CASSGPGNTGELFF. The CDR3, as DNA: TGTGCCAGCAGCGGACCGGGGAACACCGGGGAGCTGTTTTTT.